Shown below are 32 T cell receptor beta chains from a single sample sequenced in a study of cytomegalovirus exposure and HLA in healthy donors. The PCR made use of 60 Vbeta and 13 Jbeta primers. Clones were read by immunoSEQ multiplex PCR, and TCRdb kept only the in-frame ones, dropping some. The sample holds a few hundred thousand clones, about 77% seen once. The sequenced material came from PBMCs. The source of these receptors is a woman in her thirties in good health and CMV-seronegative.

As regards this clone: Germline and junction disagree at one end, which may indicate a read error. The chain couples TRBV7-9 to TRBJ2-7, with D perhaps TRBD1 (5 bases). This CDR3 spans 12 amino acids. Germline CDR1 SEHNR, CDR2 FQNEAQ (reference sequence). The CDR3 spells CSSSAQGSEQYF. The CDR3 bases are TGTTCCAGCAGCGCCCAGGGTAGCGAGCAGTACTTC.

Remarks on this clone: A read error may produce the germline difference seen at one junction end. This chain connects TRBV5-1 to TRBJ1-2, with TRBD1 identical over 9 bases. CDR1 SGHRS and CDR2 YFSETQ come from the germline V gene. CDR3 length: 14 residues. This chain's CDR3 is CASSFTGGSYGYPF. CDR3 in DNA: TGCGCCAGCAGCTTCACAGGGGGCAGCTATGGCTACCCCTTC.

This chain links TRBV18 with TRBJ1-5; D remains ambiguous. The length of the CDR3 is 16 residues. Trimming left V 5 bases short and J 6 bases short, with 20 bases between. Germline V gene lookup returns CDR1 KGHSH and CDR2 LQKENI. The CDR3 spells CASSSATVTSGQPQHF. The DNA of the CDR3 is TGTGCCAGCTCATCAGCGACGGTGACTTCGGGTCAGCCCCAGCATTTT.

The V and J genes are TRBV4-1 and TRBJ1-1, with D possibly TRBD1 on 6 matching bases. Germline V gene sequence: CDR1 MGHRA, CDR2 YSYEKL. V was trimmed by 2 bases and J by 2 bases, leaving 9 bases between them. The CDR3 extends over 14 amino acids. The CDR3 sequence: CASSQNRENTEAFF. Written as DNA, the CDR3 is TGCGCCAGCAGCCAAAACAGGGAAAACACTGAAGCTTTCTTT.

J is TRBJ1-2 and V is TRBV6-5; D gene ambiguous. V was pared by 6 bases and J by 6 bases, with 20 bases between. The CDR3 spans 15 residues. From germline, CDR1 is MNHEY and CDR2 SVGAGI. This CDR3 reads CASSSPTLLGDGYTF. The CDR3 DNA is TGTGCCAGCAGCTCTCCCACCTTACTGGGCGATGGCTACACCTTC.

The chain carries TRBV6-1 and TRBJ2-1, with 10 bases matching TRBD1. CDR3 length: 14 residues. Looked up from germline, CDR1 is MNHNS and CDR2 is SASEGT. Trimming took 6 bases from V and 9 from J; bases not matched to a gene: 8. CDR3 loop: CASRLGQGGGEQFF. CDR3 nucleotide sequence: TGTGCCAGCAGACTCGGACAGGGGGGAGGTGAGCAGTTCTTC.

The chain couples TRBV18 to TRBJ1-2; the match to TRBD1 covers 9 bases. J lost 4 bases, V lost 6 bases, and 6 bases had no gene match. The CDR3 loop spans 14 amino acids. Germline V gene lookup returns CDR1 KGHSH and CDR2 LQKENI. The CDR3 region has the DNA TGTGCCAGCTCGCGGACAGGGGTCCGCTATGGCTACACCTTC. This sequence encodes CASSRTGVRYGYTF. The variable domain in full, with the rest retrieved from reference TRBV18 and TRBJ1-2, is NAGVMQNPRHLVRRRGQEARLRCSPMKGHSHVYWYRQLPEEGLKFMVYLQKENIIDESGMPKERFSAEFPKEGPSILRIQQVVRGDSAAYFCASSRTGVRYGYTFGSGTRLTVV.

Comment on this clone: This sample also contains other DNA sequences that code for the same CDR3. The chain joins TRBV6-6 to TRBJ2-2; D remains ambiguous. The CDR3 loop spans 12 amino acids. V was clipped by 2 bases and J by 4 bases, with 2 bases between them. Germline values: CDR1 MNHNY, CDR2 SVGAGI (reference sequence). The CDR3 DNA reads TGTGCCAGCAGTTACCGCACCGGGGAGCTGTTTTTT. Protein: CASSYRTGELFF.

The rearrangement uses TRBV7-6 and TRBJ1-4; D gene unclear. The V gene lost 1 base and the J gene lost 3 bases, with 12 bases spanning the gap. CDR1 SGHVS and CDR2 FNYEAQ come from the germline V gene. This CDR3 is built from 16 residues. CDR3 nucleotides: TGTGCCAGCAGCTTAGAGTCGTGGAGGTCTAATGAAAAACTGTTTTTT. Amino acid sequence: CASSLESWRSNEKLFF. Together with reference TRBV7-6 and TRBJ1-4, the CDR3 gives the full variable domain: GAGVSQSPRYKVTKRGQDVALRCDPISGHVSLYWYRQALGQGPEFLTYFNYEAQQDKSGLPNDRFSAERPEGSISTLTIQRTEQRDSAMYRCASSLESWRSNEKLFFGSGTQLSVL.

The CDR3 loop is CASSQDPGWEQYF. Written as DNA, the CDR3 is TGTGCCAGCAGCCAAGATCCCGGGTGGGAGCAGTACTTC. The chain combines TRBV14 with TRBJ2-7; D is undetermined. CDR1 SGHDN and CDR2 FVKESK come from the germline V gene. The CDR3 has 13 amino acids. V was cut by 0 bases and J by 7 bases, with 10 bases left in between.

The CDR3 nucleotides read TGTGCCAGCAGTTTACGGGGGCAGGGGGCCTCCAATCAGCCCCAGCATTTT. Its translation: CASSLRGQGASNQPQHF. V and J are TRBV27 and TRBJ1-5; 8 bases fit TRBD1. Per the germline V gene, CDR1 is MNHEY and CDR2 is SMNVEV (reference sequence). This CDR3 contains 17 residues. Losses at the gene ends were 2 bases for V and 3 bases for J; bases not matched to a gene: 9.

The CDR3 loop is CASTLTGNTGELFF. CDR3 in DNA: TGCGCCAGCACCCTTACAGGGAACACCGGGGAGCTGTTTTTT. The chain combines TRBV5-1 with TRBJ2-2; weak D call: TRBD1 (5 bases). The CDR3 has 14 amino acids. The germline gives CDR1 SGHRS, CDR2 YFSETQ. Deletions cut 6 bases from V and 1 base from J, with 10 bases between.

The chain carries TRBV30 and TRBJ1-6, with unresolved D. The V gene lost 4 bases and the J gene lost 7 bases, with 11 bases spanning the gap. Germline V gene lookup returns CDR1 GTSNPN and CDR2 SVGIG (reference sequence). The CDR3 is 13 amino acids. The chain's CDR3 is CAWNTRGNSPLHF. The CDR3 nucleotides are TGTGCCTGGAATACACGCGGCAATTCACCCCTCCACTTT.

This clone was seen more than once but under ten times. The CDR3 region is CASSQDEGIYEQYF. In nucleotides, the CDR3 is TGCGCCAGCAGCCAAGATGAGGGAATCTACGAGCAGTACTTC. The gene calls are TRBV4-1 and TRBJ2-7, with D tentatively TRBD2 (5 bases). V was cut by 0 bases and J by 3 bases, with 9 bases left in between. This CDR3 is 14 amino acids long. The germline CDR1 and CDR2 sequences are MGHRA and YSYEKL.

The rearrangement uses TRBV7-2 and TRBJ1-1, with 7 bases that match TRBD1. Germline CDR1 is SGHTA and CDR2 is FQGNSA. The junction had 9 bases not matched to a gene; V was cut back by 4 bases and J by 4 bases. This CDR3 has 15 residues. CDR3 bases: TGTGCCAGCAGCTCCCAGAGGGGGCTGGTCACTGAAGCTTTCTTT. Protein product: CASSSQRGLVTEAFF. Supplemented by reference TRBV7-2 and TRBJ1-1, the full variable domain reads GAGVSQSPSNKVTEKGKDVELRCDPISGHTALYWYRQSLGQGLEFLIYFQGNSAPDKSGLPSDRFSAERTGGSVSTLTIQRTQQEDSAVYLCASSSQRGLVTEAFFGQGTRLTVV.

This rearrangement joins TRBV6-5 to TRBJ2-1, with D perhaps matching TRBD1 (6 bases). The germline CDR1 and CDR2 sequences are MNHEY and SVGAGI. V was cut by 2 bases and J by 4 bases, with 12 bases left in between. CDR3 length equals 15 residues. CDR3 protein: CASSYPNQGYNEQFF. The DNA of the CDR3 is TGTGCCAGCAGTTACCCGAACCAGGGGTACAATGAGCAGTTCTTC.

This clone was observed a handful of times. The rearrangement uses TRBV4-1 and TRBJ2-7; TRBD2 is a possible D gene (6 bases). Trimming left V 1 base short and J 6 bases short, with 10 bases between. The CDR3 extends over 13 amino acids. In germline, CDR1 is MGHRA, CDR2 YSYEKL. The chain's CDR3 is CASSQAGGIEQYF. The CDR3 DNA is TGCGCCAGCAGCCAAGCTGGAGGGATCGAGCAGTACTTC.

For this clone: One end of the junction fails to match germline, which may point to a read error. This chain connects TRBV7-9 to TRBJ2-5; D perhaps matches TRBD2 (6 bases). The germline V gene encodes CDR1 SEHNR and CDR2 FQNEAQ (reference sequence). The CDR3 totals 16 residues. CDR3 in DNA: TGTTCCAGCAGCTTTCCCCCTAACGGGAGAGGGGAGACCCAGTACTTC. Amino acids: CSSSFPPNGRGETQYF.

The V call is TRBV5-4, the J call TRBJ1-1; TRBD1 agrees at 7 bases. The CDR3 sequence is 13 residues long. Germline CDR1 and CDR2: SGHNT and YYREEE (reference sequence). With 4 bases clipped from V and 5 bases from J, the junction kept 5 bases outside the gene matches. CDR3 sequence reads: CASSLTGRTEAFF. CDR3 DNA sequence: TGTGCCAGCAGCCTGACAGGGAGAACTGAAGCTTTCTTT.

The J gene is TRBJ2-3, the V gene TRBV27, with D perhaps TRBD1 (6 bases). Trimming removed 5 bases at V and 14 bases at J, with 23 bases between. The CDR3 has 14 residues. The germline gives CDR1 MNHEY, CDR2 SMNVEV (reference sequence). CDR3 DNA sequence: TGTGCCAGCAGTCTCACCCCGACCGGGACATCGGGGTATTTT. Translating gives CASSLTPTGTSGYF.

This clone was detected only once. The chain joins TRBV5-1 to TRBJ2-1, with 13 bases fitting TRBD2. The CDR3 consists of 17 residues. J lost 8 bases, V lost 0 bases, and 8 bases had no gene match. Germline-derived CDR1 and CDR2 are SGHRS and YFSETQ. The CDR3 DNA sequence: TGCGCCAGCAGCTTGGAAACTAGCGGGAGGGCCAGGGATGAGCAGTTCTTC. Its translation: CASSLETSGRARDEQFF.

This clone came up once. The conserved closing phenylalanine or tryptophan is absent in this CDR3, likely reflecting a read error. No DNA is shown, since the ends of the CDR3 on it are uncertain; the CDR3 is the one TCRdb lists. The V call is TRBV21-1, the J call TRBJ2-3; the table's D gene call, TRBD1, was not cross checked with the DNA. TRBV21-1 is described as a pseudogene. 10 amino acids form the CDR3, both terminal residues included. The CDR3 is CASSTDRGVI.

The CDR3, as DNA: TGTGCCAGCAGTTCGTTTGACCAGCGGGAGACCCAGTACTTC. Its protein is CASSSFDQRETQYF. The V call is TRBV27, the J call TRBJ2-5; the D gene is possibly TRBD2 (5 bases). V lost 4 bases to trimming and J lost 5 bases, with 14 bases between them. The germline V gene has CDR1 MNHEY and CDR2 SMNVEV (reference sequence). The CDR3 covers 14 residues.

The chain has TRBV19 and TRBJ2-7; tentatively, D is TRBD1 (6 bases). CDR3 length equals 15 residues. V was shortened by 10 bases and J by 0 bases, with 19 bases between the two germline ends. From germline, CDR1 is LNHDA and CDR2 SQIVND (reference sequence). In nucleotides, the CDR3 is TGTGCCACCAGTTGGGGGCTAGCCGACTCCTACGAGCAGTACTTC. Translated, it gives CATSWGLADSYEQYF.

The chain has TRBV13 and TRBJ2-1; TRBD2 is a possible D gene (6 bases). The CDR3 consists of 15 residues. V lost 5 bases and J 4 bases, leaving 15 bases between the germline ends. CDR1 and CDR2 from the germline V gene are PRHDT and FYEKMQ (reference sequence). CDR3: CASSGRDEGYNEQFF. CDR3 sequence (DNA): TGTGCCAGCAGCGGGCGGGACGAGGGGTACAATGAGCAGTTCTTC.

The chain is built from TRBV7-2 and TRBJ1-5; D gene unclear. CDR1 and CDR2 from the germline V gene are SGHTA and FQGNSA. The CDR3 loop spans 15 amino acids. Trimming left V 0 bases short and J 6 bases short, with 12 bases between. CDR3 nucleotides: TGTGCCAGCAGCTTAGCCACGGGTAGAATTCAGCCCCAGCATTTT. Protein: CASSLATGRIQPQHF.

This clone turned up a few times. This chain connects TRBV6-5 to TRBJ1-5; D is unresolved. CDR1 and CDR2 from the germline V gene are MNHEY and SVGAGI. CDR3 length: 16 residues. With 4 bases removed from V and 1 base from J, the gap between germline ends came to 14 bases. The CDR3 DNA sequence: TGTGCCAGCAGTTCTGGAACAGCACCCAGCAATCAGCCCCAGCATTTT. Its protein is CASSSGTAPSNQPQHF.

The rearrangement links TRBV4-1 to TRBJ2-7; 7 bases fit TRBD2. V lost 4 bases to trimming and J lost 7 bases; unmatched junction nucleotides: 4. The CDR3 loop spans 12 amino acids. Per germline, CDR1 MGHRA and CDR2 YSYEKL. For the CDR3, the DNA is TGCGCCAGCAGCCTGGGGGAGGGGGAGCAGTACTTC. Its translation is CASSLGEGEQYF.

This chain joins TRBV6-5 and TRBJ1-3; possible D gene TRBD1, 5 bases. The V end was cut by 6 bases, the J end by 0 bases, with 12 bases between. From germline, CDR1 is MNHEY and CDR2 SVGAGI. The CDR3 totals 15 residues. Here the CDR3 DNA reads TGTGCCAGCAGCTACAGACAGTACTCTGGAAACACCATATATTTT. It encodes CASSYRQYSGNTIYF.

This chain uses TRBV7-9 with TRBJ2-7, with 7 bases lining up with TRBD1. The trim removed 5 bases at V and 2 bases at J, leaving 6 bases unmatched. The CDR3 has 14 residues. CDR1 and CDR2 (germline): SEHNR, FQNEAQ (reference sequence). In DNA, the CDR3 is TGTGCCAGCAGCACCCGACAGGGAACCTACGAGCAGTACTTC. Translation gives CASSTRQGTYEQYF.

This chain uses TRBV2 with TRBJ2-7, with D tentatively TRBD2 (5 bases). This CDR3 spans 13 amino acids. The germline V gene has CDR1 SNHLY and CDR2 FYNNEI. Trimming cost V 4 bases and J 3 bases, with 10 bases left between them. CDR3 sequence reads: CASSASPRYEQYF. The CDR3, as DNA: TGTGCCAGCAGTGCTAGCCCACGCTACGAGCAGTACTTC.

The rearrangement uses TRBV18 and TRBJ2-7; D is unresolved. Trimming took off 10 bases at V and 4 bases at J, with 17 bases between the two ends. This CDR3 region has 13 residues. Germline V gives CDR1 KGHSH, CDR2 LQKENI. The CDR3 nucleotides read TGTGCCAACTTACAGCCTTTAACGTACGAGCAGTACTTC. Amino acid sequence: CANLQPLTYEQYF.